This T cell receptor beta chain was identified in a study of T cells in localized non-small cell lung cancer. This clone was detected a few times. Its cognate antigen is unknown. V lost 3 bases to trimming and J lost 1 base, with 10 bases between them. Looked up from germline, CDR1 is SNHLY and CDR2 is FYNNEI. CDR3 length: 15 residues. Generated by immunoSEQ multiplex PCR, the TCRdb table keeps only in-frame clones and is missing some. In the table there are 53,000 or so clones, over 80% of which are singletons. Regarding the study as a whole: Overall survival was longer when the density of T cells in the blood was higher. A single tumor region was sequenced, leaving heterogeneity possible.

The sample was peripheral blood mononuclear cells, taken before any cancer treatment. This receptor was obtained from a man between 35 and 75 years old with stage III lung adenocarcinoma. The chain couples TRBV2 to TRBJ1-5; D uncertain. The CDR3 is CASSDGVLSNQPQHF. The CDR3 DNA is TGTGCCAGCAGTGATGGTGTATTAAGCAATCAGCCCCAGCATTTT. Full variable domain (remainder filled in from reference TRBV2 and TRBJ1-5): EPEVTQTPSHQVTQMGQEVILRCVPISNHLYFYWYRQILGQKVEFLVSFYNNEISEKSEIFDDQFSVERPDGSNFTLKIRSTKLEDSAMYFCASSDGVLSNQPQHFGDGTRLSIL.